Listed below are T cell receptor beta chains from one sample, sequenced in a study of response to subunit inactivated influenza vaccine. TCRdb called the RT-PCR reads again in MiXCR, with one record for every CDR3 protein. The table records some 480,000 distinct CDR3 sequences, roughly 11% of them present only once. The material was PBMCs from blood, obtained more than 35 days after vaccination. The source of these receptors is a man aged 45-60 years who received an inactivated influenza vaccine. CDR3s leave out the opening cysteine and the closing phenylalanine or tryptophan. Each record gives: CDR3 protein, CDR3 length, J gene, D gene, V gene. D genes are given only for firm matches.

ASSYVGGGTGELF | 13 | TRBJ2-2 | . | TRBV6-5
ASSGSSFSSYEQY | 13 | TRBJ2-7 | . | TRBV14
ASSLWRTGNTGELF | 14 | TRBJ2-2 | TRBD1 | TRBV11-2
ASSLVRTGVGNEQF | 14 | TRBJ2-1 | TRBD1 | TRBV7-9
ASSLAGIPQETQY | 13 | TRBJ2-5 | . | TRBV7-2
ASSSGTGRTDTQY | 13 | TRBJ2-3 | TRBD1 | TRBV5-1
ASSATGELF | 9 | TRBJ2-2 | . | TRBV5-6
ASSQGLVVETQY | 12 | TRBJ2-5 | TRBD2 | TRBV7-9
ASRPSGGAPTGEQY | 14 | TRBJ2-7 | TRBD2 | TRBV7-8
SAGNLAGSTDTQY | 13 | TRBJ2-3 | TRBD2 | TRBV20-1
SARVSLQETQY | 11 | TRBJ2-5 | . | TRBV20-1
ASSAWGGDDEQY | 12 | TRBJ2-7 | . | TRBV25-1
SVEERGRDTDTQY | 13 | TRBJ2-3 | . | TRBV29-1
ASSTSGRLETQY | 12 | TRBJ2-5 | TRBD2 | TRBV6-2/TRBV6-3
ASGTGGASPLH | 11 | TRBJ1-6 | TRBD1 | TRBV6-2/TRBV6-3
ASSLTVDRAHSPLH | 14 | TRBJ1-6 | TRBD1 | TRBV5-1
ASSSTLGLALTYEQY | 15 | TRBJ2-7 | TRBD2 | TRBV12-3/TRBV12-4
SGSGRSYNEQF | 11 | TRBJ2-1 | TRBD2 | TRBV29-1
SARAQGPNTEAF | 12 | TRBJ1-1 | TRBD1 | TRBV20-1
ASGDKRGRTDTQY | 13 | TRBJ2-3 | TRBD2 | TRBV7-6
AISESGTYEQY | 11 | TRBJ2-7 | . | TRBV10-3
ASSYGQGANYEQY | 13 | TRBJ2-7 | TRBD1 | TRBV6-5
ASRSSGAANTGELF | 14 | TRBJ2-2 | . | TRBV5-1
ASSPLAGYYEQY | 12 | TRBJ2-7 | . | TRBV7-6
ASSENRGPSGTQY | 13 | TRBJ2-5 | . | TRBV10-1
ASSLGGLKETQY | 12 | TRBJ2-5 | TRBD1 | TRBV7-2